This T cell receptor beta chain was captured by sequencing in a study of CD8+CD57+ T cells in acquired aplastic anemia. The study, taken as a whole, reports: The study identified 25 to 30 CD8+ CDR3 sequences shared by patients and controls. Patients did not significantly differ from controls in CD8+ Simpson's diversity.

CDR3 and TCR beta VDJ profiling relied on genomic DNA as the template. TCRdb fed the reads into MiXCR, producing one record per CDR3 protein. Among under 500,000 distinct CDR3 sequences listed, approximately 32% were seen once. CDR1 is KGHDR and CDR2 is SFDVKD in the germline V gene. This CDR3 comprises 14 residues. The table lists this clonotype with many counts. Its target is not known. A read error may be the cause here, since a much bigger clone is one base away. All patients picked for sequencing had shown, by flow cytometry, an expansion of CD8+CD57+ cells. Each patient gave a blood sample that was collected before any therapy had been received.

Sequenced material: sorted CD4+, CD8+, or CD8+CD57+ T cells (not recorded which) from PBMCs. The receptor comes from a human donor with aplastic anemia. The chain has TRBV24-1 and TRBJ1-2, with a weak D call TRBD1 (5 bases). The CDR3 reads CTTSDNDSNYGYTF. Written as DNA, the CDR3 is TGTACCACCAGTGACAACGACAGCAACTATGGCTACACCTTC.